These 5 T cell receptor beta chains were sequenced from one sample in a study of cytomegalovirus exposure and HLA in healthy donors. The table came from immunoSEQ multiplex PCR; TCRdb's copy has only in-frame clones and leaves some out. This sample has about 130,000 clones; roughly 89% occur once, and the top ten carry 1.1%. Specimen: PBMCs. These receptor sequences come from a woman aged 18-35 years in good health and CMV-seronegative.

The rearrangement uses TRBV4-2 and TRBJ1-5, with D maybe TRBD1 (5 bases). Deletions cut 4 bases from V and 6 bases from J, with 22 bases between. Germline CDR1 LGHNA, CDR2 YNFKEQ. The CDR3 covers 17 residues. The CDR3 sequence: CASSRNNVGQLGQPQHF. In nucleotides, the CDR3 is TGTGCCAGCAGCCGCAATAACGTAGGACAACTGGGTCAGCCCCAGCATTTT.

The J gene is TRBJ2-1, the V gene TRBV2; 10 bases match TRBD2. Germline V gene sequence: CDR1 SNHLY, CDR2 FYNNEI. The junction had 10 bases not matched to a gene; V was cut back by 6 bases and J by 8 bases. The CDR3 loop spans 15 amino acids. This CDR3 reads CASRTLAGASYEQFF. CDR3 DNA sequence: TGTGCCAGCAGGACCCTAGCGGGGGCATCATATGAGCAGTTCTTC.

This clone turned up a few times. This chain uses TRBV19 with TRBJ1-6; D not resolved. With 6 bases removed from V and 10 bases from J, the gap between germline ends came to 16 bases. The CDR3 extends over 14 amino acids. Germline loops: CDR1 LNHDA, CDR2 SQIVND (reference sequence). CDR3 residues: CASRQPLRNSPLHF. The DNA of the CDR3 is TGTGCCAGTAGGCAACCACTGCGGAACTCACCCCTCCACTTT.

The CDR3 DNA reads TGTGCCAGCAGTGACGGCCTCCCAGCTAGCCGCCCGTACACAGATACGCAGTATTTT. Residues: CASSDGLPASRPYTDTQYF. V is TRBV2 and J is TRBJ2-3; D perhaps matches TRBD2 (5 bases). V lost 3 bases and J 2 bases, leaving 24 bases between the germline ends. The CDR3 has 19 residues. Germline V lookup: CDR1 SNHLY, CDR2 FYNNEI.

The rearrangement links TRBV4-2 to TRBJ1-1, with 7 bases that match TRBD1. V lost 2 bases, J lost 5 bases, and 8 bases stayed unmatched. Germline CDR1 is LGHNA and CDR2 is YNFKEQ. The CDR3 runs 15 residues. CDR3 amino acids: CASSQLDRDGTEAFF. DNA for the CDR3: TGTGCCAGCAGCCAACTAGACAGGGATGGTACTGAAGCTTTCTTT.